Presented here are 25 T cell receptor beta chains from one specimen sequenced in a study of liver allograft versus peripheral blood T cells. Overall study: T cell receptor repertoires in transplanted livers were compared with those in recipients' peripheral blood.

MiXCR, applied by TCRdb to the reads, yields one record per CDR3 protein. The repertoire holds about 10,000 distinct CDR3 sequences, with 19% as singletons. These receptors all come from a human patient who had a liver transplant. A subset of T cells may come from the graft donor.

This clonotype is categorized as medium-sized (0.01 to 0.1%). The CDR3 DNA reads TGTGCCAGCAGTGAGAACAGTTATGCAACTAATGAAAAACTGTTTTTT. Translating gives CASSENSYATNEKLFF. The rearrangement joins TRBV6-1 to TRBJ1-4; D remains unclear. V was shortened by 3 bases and J by 0 bases, with 11 bases between the two germline ends. In germline, CDR1 is MNHNS, CDR2 SASEGT. This CDR3 has 16 amino acids.

Relative to its sample, this clonotype is medium-sized. The chain recombines TRBV19 with TRBJ1-6, with 7 positions matching TRBD1. The CDR3 spans 14 residues. Unmatched junction bases numbered 5, after V lost 5 bases and J lost 7 bases. Germline-derived CDR1 and CDR2 are LNHDA and SQIVND (reference sequence). The CDR3 loop is CASSQTGRNSPLHF. The CDR3 bases are TGTGCCAGTAGTCAGACAGGGCGCAATTCACCCCTCCACTTT.

This clonotype qualifies as medium-sized. V and J are TRBV19 and TRBJ1-2, with a tentative D call TRBD1 (6 bases). Germline CDR1 is LNHDA and CDR2 is SQIVND (reference sequence). Trimming left V 6 bases short and J 8 bases short, with 25 bases between. This CDR3 region has 16 residues. CDR3 in amino acids: CASRTPGTQLALGYTF. The CDR3 coding sequence is TGTGCCAGTAGAACACCCGGGACACAACTCGCTTTGGGCTACACCTTC.

About this clonotype: One junction end disagrees with the germline gene, perhaps due to a read error. This chain uses TRBV6-2 or TRBV6-3 with TRBJ2-7; tentatively, D is TRBD1 or TRBD2 (5 bases each). The V gene's germline CDR1 is MNHEY and CDR2 SVGEGT. The CDR3 has 14 residues. This CDR3 reads CASIKRGRSYEEYF. Here the CDR3 DNA reads TGTGCCAGCATAAAACGGGGCAGAAGTTACGAGGAGTACTTC.

There are many counts of this clonotype. The J gene is TRBJ2-6, the V gene TRBV6-5; D is ambiguous. V was pared by 3 bases and J by 0 bases, with 6 bases between. Germline V gene lookup returns CDR1 MNHEY and CDR2 SVGAGI. The CDR3 runs 15 residues. The CDR3 region is CASSYKVSGANVLTF. For the CDR3, the DNA is TGTGCCAGCAGTTATAAGGTCTCTGGGGCCAACGTCCTGACTTTC.

This clonotype ranks as medium-sized. V usage is TRBV18 and J usage is TRBJ1-4; 8 bases are shared with TRBD1. The length of the CDR3 is 16 residues. The junction had 12 bases not matched to a gene; V was cut back by 5 bases and J by 7 bases. CDR1 is KGHSH and CDR2 is LQKENI in the germline V gene. The CDR3 protein is CASSALYPGQGEKLFF. The CDR3 DNA follows: TGTGCCAGCTCAGCCCTTTATCCCGGACAGGGTGAAAAACTGTTTTTT.

With respect to this clonotype: A much larger clonotype is one base distant, so this may be a read error. V usage is TRBV6-1 and J usage is TRBJ2-3; 7 bases are shared with TRBD1. The CDR3 covers 11 residues. Germline V gene lookup returns CDR1 MNHNS and CDR2 SASEGT. CDR3 amino acids: CVGQVSDTQYF. The CDR3 nucleotides are TGTGTCGGACAGGTCTCAGATACGCAGTATTTT.

This clonotype appeared a few times. The chain uses TRBV27 and TRBJ1-2; D gene uncertain. This CDR3 spans 14 amino acids. The germline V and J ends were trimmed by 0 bases and 3 bases, with 8 bases remaining between them. The V gene's germline CDR1 is MNHEY and CDR2 SMNVEV (reference sequence). The CDR3 nucleotides are TGTGCCAGCAGTTTATCGAAGGGATACTATGGCTACACCTTC. Amino acid sequence: CASSLSKGYYGYTF.

By sample fraction, this clonotype is medium-sized (0.01 to 0.1%). J is TRBJ2-2 and V is TRBV6-5; 10 nucleotides match TRBD1. Germline V gives CDR1 MNHEY, CDR2 SVGAGI. The CDR3 totals 15 residues. V was pared by 6 bases and J by 5 bases, with 6 bases of the junction left unmatched. CDR3 in DNA: TGTGCCAGCAGAGGACGGACAGGGGGTACCGGGGAGCTGTTTTTT. Amino acids: CASRGRTGGTGELFF.

The chain is built from TRBV7-9 and TRBJ2-1; 7 bases fit TRBD1. Germline-derived CDR1 and CDR2 are SEHNR and FQNEAQ (reference sequence). CDR3 size: 13 residues. The trim removed 6 bases at V and 7 bases at J, leaving 6 bases unmatched. This chain's CDR3 is CASSPTGANEQFF. In DNA form, the CDR3 reads TGTGCCAGCAGTCCCACAGGGGCAAATGAGCAGTTCTTC.

This clonotype appeared a few times. CDR3 residues: CASSGAGDSQYF. CDR3 coding DNA: TGCGCCAGCAGTGGAGCAGGGGACTCGCAGTATTTT. This chain uses TRBV10-1 with TRBJ2-3, with D perhaps being TRBD1 or TRBD2 (6 bases each). With 4 bases removed from V and 10 bases from J, the gap between germline ends came to 12 bases. The CDR3 has 12 residues. Germline V lookup: CDR1 WNHNN, CDR2 SYGVQD (reference sequence).

This clonotype was observed a few times. The V gene is TRBV5-1, the J gene TRBJ2-7; TRBD2 aligns across 9 bases. The CDR3 contains 15 residues. V lost 0 bases to trimming and J lost 3 bases; unmatched junction nucleotides: 4. The germline V gene has CDR1 SGHRS and CDR2 YFSETQ. The CDR3 nucleotides are TGCGCCAGCAGCTTGGGGCTAGCGGGGAACTACGAGCAGTACTTC. This gives the protein CASSLGLAGNYEQYF.

The CDR3 DNA reads as TGCAGTGCTCTTTATCCCGGGAACTATGGCTACACCTTC. Amino acids: CSALYPGNYGYTF. The chain is built from TRBV20-1 and TRBJ1-2; D is ambiguous. Germline V CDR1 and CDR2: DFQATT, SNEGSKA (reference sequence). The CDR3 length is 13 residues. V lost 5 bases and J 2 bases, leaving 12 bases between the germline ends.

The chain employs TRBV7-3 and TRBJ2-7; possibly TRBD1 for D (6 bases). Trimming pared 1 base from V and 3 bases from J, leaving 13 bases between. CDR3 length: 15 residues. From germline, CDR1 is SGHTA and CDR2 FQGTGA. Here the CDR3 reads CASSLMSGRGYEQYF. The DNA for the CDR3 is TGTGCCAGCAGCTTAATGAGTGGCAGGGGCTACGAGCAGTACTTC.

The chain is built from TRBV7-9 and TRBJ2-7; D unclear. The CDR3 totals 14 residues. The germline V and J ends were trimmed by 7 bases and 6 bases, with 19 bases remaining between them. Germline V gene sequence: CDR1 SEHNR, CDR2 FQNEAQ (reference sequence). The CDR3: CASTPAGRTSEQYF. Here the CDR3 DNA reads TGTGCCAGCACCCCGGCTGGCAGAACTTCCGAGCAGTACTTC.

There are a few counts of this clonotype. V and J are TRBV6-1 and TRBJ1-5; weak D call: TRBD1 (5 bases). The CDR3 loop spans 13 amino acids. V lost 4 bases, J lost 1 base, and 5 bases lay in between. Germline lookup yields CDR1 MNHNS and CDR2 SASEGT. CDR3 amino acids: CASSGDSNQPQHF. In DNA form, the CDR3 reads TGTGCCAGCAGTGGGGACAGCAATCAGCCCCAGCATTTT.

As regards this clonotype: A much larger clone lies a single base off, so this may be a read error. This chain joins TRBV19 and TRBJ1-4; weak D call: TRBD1 (6 bases). CDR1 is LNHDA and CDR2 is SQIVND in the germline V gene (reference sequence). The CDR3 covers 15 residues. The CDR3 region is CASSIAGDTNVKLFF. Here the CDR3 DNA reads TGTGCCAGTAGTATCGCGGGGGACACTAATGTAAAACTGTTTTTT.

This clonotype has only a few counts. The chain combines TRBV30 with TRBJ2-7; D is undetermined. This CDR3 has 13 amino acids. The germline CDR1 and CDR2 sequences are GTSNPN and SVGIG (reference sequence). V lost 2 bases, J lost 2 bases, and 10 bases lay in between. CDR3 sequence: CAWSLDSAYEQYF. The CDR3 DNA reads TGTGCCTGGAGTCTTGACTCCGCCTACGAGCAGTACTTC.

On this clonotype itself: A read error may explain this, as a much larger clone is one base away. The chain employs TRBV19 and TRBJ2-2; TRBD2 matches at 8 bases. The V segment lost 4 bases and the J segment 7 bases; nucleotides outside the gene matches: 5. Looked up from germline, CDR1 is LNHDA and CDR2 is SQIVND (reference sequence). This CDR3 has 14 residues. The CDR3 DNA is TGTGCCAGTAGTAAGGGACTAGTGGGCGGGGAGCTGTTTTTT. It is translated as CASSKGLVGGELFF.

This clonotype was seen more than once but under ten times. The chain is built from TRBV7-9 and TRBJ1-5, with 8 bases fitting TRBD1. The V gene's germline CDR1 is SEHNR and CDR2 FQNEAQ (reference sequence). V was pared by 1 base and J by 4 bases, with 3 bases of the junction left unmatched. This CDR3 has 15 residues. CDR3 in amino acids: CASSLDGQGNQPQHF. For the CDR3, the DNA is TGTGCCAGCAGCTTAGACGGACAGGGTAATCAGCCCCAGCATTTT.

By share, this clonotype counts as medium-sized. The V call is TRBV6-1, the J call TRBJ1-4, with 7 nucleotides matching TRBD1. J lost 6 bases, V lost 10 bases, and 20 bases had no gene match. The germline V gene has CDR1 MNHNS and CDR2 SASEGT. The CDR3 totals 17 residues. The CDR3 DNA reads as TGTGCCACCTCGGGGAGGGGGCGGTCATCCAATGATGAAAAACTGTTTTTT. Amino acids: CATSGRGRSSNDEKLFF.

This clonotype is medium-sized. This chain uses TRBV6-5 with TRBJ2-5; possibly TRBD1 for D (6 bases). Germline assignment: CDR1 MNHEY and CDR2 SVGAGI. CDR3 size: 14 residues. V lost 4 bases and J lost 5, with 14 bases in between. In DNA form, the CDR3 reads TGTGCCAGCAGTTCCCCAGGGGTTTGGGAGACCCAGTACTTC. Translating it yields CASSSPGVWETQYF.

The chain is built from TRBV7-9 and TRBJ1-1; the D is unclear. The CDR3 is 12 amino acids. Looked up from germline, CDR1 is SEHNR and CDR2 is FQNEAQ (reference sequence). Trimming pared 7 bases from V and 1 base from J, leaving 7 bases between. CDR3 protein: CASMGRNTEAFF. The CDR3 DNA reads TGTGCCAGCATGGGCAGGAACACTGAAGCTTTCTTT.

J is TRBJ2-1 and V is TRBV12-5; tentative D call: TRBD2 (7 bases). This CDR3 contains 15 residues. Trimming pared 5 bases from V and 4 bases from J, leaving 15 bases between. CDR1 is LGHNT, CDR2 FRNRAP, per germline. CDR3 loop: CASGPGEGVYNEQFF. Written as DNA, the CDR3 is TGTGCTAGTGGTCCGGGGGAGGGGGTATACAATGAGCAGTTCTTC. Full variable domain (rest looked up from reference TRBV12-5 and TRBJ2-1): DARVTQTPRHKVTEMGQEVTMRCQPILGHNTVFWYRQTMMQGLELLAYFRNRAPLDDSGMPKDRFSAEMPDATLATLKIQPSEPRDSAVYFCASGPGEGVYNEQFFGPGTRLTVL.

This clonotype rates as medium-sized. The chain is built from TRBV27 and TRBJ2-5; no firm D call. Germline V gene sequence: CDR1 MNHEY, CDR2 SMNVEV (reference sequence). Trimming cost V 2 bases and J 5 bases, with 6 bases left between them. The CDR3 sequence is 12 residues long. The CDR3 DNA follows: TGTGCCAGCAGTTTAAATTTGGAGACCCAGTACTTC. It codes for CASSLNLETQYF.